The 10 T cell receptor beta chains below come from one sample, sequenced in a study of T cells expressing NK-cell markers. Reanalyzing the 5' RACE reads, TCRdb keeps one entry per CDR3 protein, without DNA. Seen in this sample are about 460,000 distinct CDR3 sequences; the ten most common clones hold roughly 1.4%. The sequenced material came from blood T cells: a sorted CD56 or NKG2C T cell subset, CD4+ or CD8+ T cells, or bulk PBMC T cells (not recorded which). The receptors come from a woman aged 45 to 65 in good health.

The chain is built from TRBV3-1 and TRBJ2-7; as DNA is missing, the TRBD1 call by TCRdb cannot be tested. The CDR3 loop spans 17 amino acids. Per the germline V gene, CDR1 is LGHDT and CDR2 is YNNKEL (reference sequence). The CDR3 loop reads CASSIRATGGLPYEQYF.

This sequence joins TRBV4-1 and TRBJ1-4. CDR3 length: 14 residues. Germline CDR1 MGHRA, CDR2 YSYEKL. The CDR3 loop is CASRPHQSNEKLFF.

The chain combines TRBV29-1 with TRBJ1-4; TCRdb indicates TRBD1, and absent DNA this call remains unverified. CDR1 is SQVTM, CDR2 ANQGSEA, per germline. The length of the CDR3 is 13 residues. The CDR3 protein is CSVQGLPNEKLFF. Full variable domain (rest looked up from reference TRBV29-1 and TRBJ1-4): SAVISQKPSRDICQRGTSLTIQCQVDSQVTMMFWYRQQPGQSLTLIATANQGSEATYESGFVIDKFPISRPNLTFSTLTVSNMSPEDSSIYLCSVQGLPNEKLFFGSGTQLSVL.

The chain uses TRBV20-1 and TRBJ1-1; the TCRdb call, TRBD1, lacks DNA for checking. The CDR3 runs 13 residues. Germline V CDR1 and CDR2: DFQATT, SNEGSKA (reference sequence). The CDR3 is CSAPRTPNTEAFF.

V and J are TRBV9 and TRBJ1-5; TCRdb proposes TRBD1, but this gene call is untestable without DNA. Germline CDR1 is SGDLS and CDR2 is YYNGEE. The CDR3 has 13 residues. CDR3 region: CASSEGWEQPQHF.

The chain uses TRBV10-3 and TRBJ2-5; the TRBD2 assignment by TCRdb is unverifiable without DNA. The CDR3 totals 16 residues. Germline loops: CDR1 ENHRY, CDR2 SYGVKD. The CDR3 here is CAISDRASGKGETQYF.

The CDR3: CASSLSGTGGGQPQHF. This chain joins TRBV6-5 and TRBJ1-5; TCRdb names TRBD1, which stays unverified in the absence of DNA. The germline V gene encodes CDR1 MNHEY and CDR2 SVGAGI. The CDR3 totals 16 residues.

The chain couples TRBV6-1 to TRBJ2-5; TCRdb calls TRBD2, which cannot be checked without DNA. The CDR3 extends over 14 amino acids. The germline gives CDR1 MNHNS, CDR2 SASEGT. The CDR3 here is CASSDAGGRETQYF.

This chain uses TRBV10-1 with TRBJ2-5. Germline values: CDR1 WNHNN, CDR2 SYGVQD (reference sequence). The CDR3 sequence is 13 residues long. CDR3 sequence: CASRGTQKETQYF.

The chain is built from TRBV19 and TRBJ2-3. The CDR3 length is 14 residues. Germline values: CDR1 LNHDA, CDR2 SQIVND (reference sequence). The CDR3 reads CASSPTASTDTQYF.